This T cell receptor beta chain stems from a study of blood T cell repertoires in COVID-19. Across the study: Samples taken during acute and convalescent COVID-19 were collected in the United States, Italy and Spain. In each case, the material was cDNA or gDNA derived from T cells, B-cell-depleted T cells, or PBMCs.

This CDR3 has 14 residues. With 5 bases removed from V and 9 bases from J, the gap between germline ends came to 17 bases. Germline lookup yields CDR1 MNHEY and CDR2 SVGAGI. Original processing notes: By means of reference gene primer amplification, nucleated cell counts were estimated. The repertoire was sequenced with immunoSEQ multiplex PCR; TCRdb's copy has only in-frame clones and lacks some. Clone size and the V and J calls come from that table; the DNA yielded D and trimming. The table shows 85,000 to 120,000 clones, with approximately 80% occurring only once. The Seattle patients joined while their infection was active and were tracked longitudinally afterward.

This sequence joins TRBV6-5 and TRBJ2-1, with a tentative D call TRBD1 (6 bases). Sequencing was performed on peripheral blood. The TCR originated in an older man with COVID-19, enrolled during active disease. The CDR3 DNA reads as TGTGCCAGCAGTCGACAGGTTTTGGGGAGTGAGCAGTTCTTC. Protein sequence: CASSRQVLGSEQFF.